Listed here is a single T cell receptor (beta chain). The antigen remains unidentified. Profiling relied on immunoSEQ multiplex PCR, and the TCRdb table lists in-frame clones only, not all of them. The sample yields about 120,000 clones, roughly 93% seen once. This sample was taken from a study of T cell responses to AZD1222 COVID-19 vaccine. Study findings and constraints: Of spike-specific TCRs, nearly half reportedly target regions left unmutated in variants. Seropositive status at baseline applied to only a handful of AZD1222 recipients. Spike regions recognized by vaccine-associated CD4 TCRs spanned the protein, led by 160-218 and 743-854.

The trim removed 2 bases at V and 0 bases at J, leaving 9 bases unmatched. The CDR3 runs 18 residues. Germline CDR1 SEHNR, CDR2 FQNEAQ (reference sequence). The sample was peripheral blood, taken on day 0 of AZD1222 vaccination. This chain joins TRBV7-9 and TRBJ2-3; 9 nucleotides agree with TRBD1. This clonotype originated in an adult in good health. The CDR3 DNA sequence: TGTGCCAGCAGCTTACCGATAGGGACAGGGAGCAGCACAGATACGCAGTATTTT. Protein sequence: CASSLPIGTGSSTDTQYF. The full variable domain, its missing parts supplied by reference TRBV7-9 and TRBJ2-3, is DTGVSQNPRHKITKRGQNVTFRCDPISEHNRLYWYRQTLGQGPEFLTYFQNEAQLEKSRLLSDRFSAERPKGSFSTLEIQRTEQGDSAMYLCASSLPIGTGSSTDTQYFGPGTRLTVL.